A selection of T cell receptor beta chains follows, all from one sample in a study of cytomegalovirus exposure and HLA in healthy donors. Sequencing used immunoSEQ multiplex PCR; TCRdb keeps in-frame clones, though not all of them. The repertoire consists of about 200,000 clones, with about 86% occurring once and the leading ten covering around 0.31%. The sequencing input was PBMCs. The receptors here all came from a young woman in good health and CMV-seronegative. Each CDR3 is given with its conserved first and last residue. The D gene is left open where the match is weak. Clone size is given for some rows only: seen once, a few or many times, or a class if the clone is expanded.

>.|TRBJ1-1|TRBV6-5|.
TGTGCCAGCAGTTACTCGGGACTACGGGTAATCGCTGAAGCTTTCTTT
CASSYSGLRVIAEAFF
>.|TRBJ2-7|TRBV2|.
TGTGCCAGCAGTGACGGGTACGAGCAGTACTTC
CASSDGYEQYF
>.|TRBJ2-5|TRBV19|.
TGTGCCAGTAGGAGCCCGGGAGAGACCCAGTACTTC
CASRSPGETQYF
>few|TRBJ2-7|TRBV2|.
TGTGCCAGCAGACCGGGGCAGGGACTTTACGAGCAGTACTTC
CASRPGQGLYEQYF
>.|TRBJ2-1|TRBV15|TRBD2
TGTGCCACCAGCAGATCCCGCTCACTAGCGGACAATGAGCAGTTCTTC
CATSRSRSLADNEQFF
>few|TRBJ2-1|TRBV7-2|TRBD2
TGTGCCAGCAGCACCCGGACTAGCGGGAGGGCCTACAATGAGCAGTTCTTC
CASSTRTSGRAYNEQFF
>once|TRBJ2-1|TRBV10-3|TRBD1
TGTGCCATCGGGTTCAGGGGGCCTTACAATGAGCAGTTCTTC
CAIGFRGPYNEQFF
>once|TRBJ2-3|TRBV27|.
TGTGCCAGCAGTCCATACATCACAGATACGCAGTATTTT
CASSPYITDTQYF
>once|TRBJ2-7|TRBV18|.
TGTGCCAGCTCACCAGTGGCAGGGGAATCCTACGAGCAGTACTTC
CASSPVAGESYEQYF
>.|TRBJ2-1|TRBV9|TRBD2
TGTGCCAGCAGCGTATTCGGCAGCGGGAGTACCGAGCAGTTCTTC
CASSVFGSGSTEQFF
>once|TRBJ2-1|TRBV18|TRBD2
TGTGCCAGCTCACCTCGGACTAGCGGGAGCTCCTACAATGAGCAGTTCTTC
CASSPRTSGSSYNEQFF
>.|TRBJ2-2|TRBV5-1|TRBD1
TGCGCCAGCAGCTTGGAGTCTCCGGGACAGGGATACACCGGGGAGCTGTTTTTT
CASSLESPGQGYTGELFF
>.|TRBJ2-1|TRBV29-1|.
TGCAGCGTGGGTAACAGTCTCTCTGAGCAGTTCTTC
CSVGNSLSEQFF
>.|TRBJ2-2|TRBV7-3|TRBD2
TGTGCCAGCAGCCCCGGGGGGACCGGGGAGCTGTTTTTT
CASSPGGTGELFF
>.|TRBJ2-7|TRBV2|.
TGTGCCACGGGACAATACATCGTGCAGTACTTC
CATGQYIVQYF
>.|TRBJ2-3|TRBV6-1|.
TGTGCCAGCACGCCGTCTCGGGATACGCAGTATTTT
CASTPSRDTQYF
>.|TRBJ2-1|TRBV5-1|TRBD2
TGCGCCAGCAGCTCGACGACTAGCGGAAGCTCCTACAATGAGCAGTTCTTC
CASSSTTSGSSYNEQFF
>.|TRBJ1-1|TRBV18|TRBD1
TGTGCCAGCTCACCACCGAACAGGGGGCTTACTGAAGCTTTCTTT
CASSPPNRGLTEAFF
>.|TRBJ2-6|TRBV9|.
TGTGCCAGCAGCCCTTTCACCGGGACTTATAGCTCTGGGGCCAACGTCCTGACTTTC
CASSPFTGTYSSGANVLTF
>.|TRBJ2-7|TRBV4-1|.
TGCGCCAGCAGCCAAGATATAAGGAGTTTTTGGTACGAGCAGTACTTC
CASSQDIRSFWYEQYF